These 3 T cell receptor beta chains were all obtained from the same sample, sequenced in a study of T cell responses to AZD1222 COVID-19 vaccine. Libraries were prepared by immunoSEQ multiplex PCR; TCRdb keeps only in-frame clonotypes and omits some of them. This sample has roughly 99,000 clones, with 80% to 90% found just once. The source was peripheral blood, collected on day 0 of AZD1222 vaccination. Every receptor here comes from an adult in good health.

The chain carries TRBV10-3 and TRBJ2-1; 11 bases are shared with TRBD2. This CDR3 comprises 16 residues. After removal of 8 bases from V and 8 bases from J, the junction contained 14 bases not matched to a gene. Per germline, CDR1 ENHRY and CDR2 SYGVKD. The CDR3 loop reads CAIRSTTSGSVDEQFF. The CDR3 DNA reads as TGTGCCATCCGATCGACCACTAGCGGGAGCGTGGATGAGCAGTTCTTC.

This chain connects TRBV9 to TRBJ2-3; 7 bases match TRBD2. The CDR3 loop spans 15 amino acids. Germline lookup yields CDR1 SGDLS and CDR2 YYNGEE. J gave up 1 base and V 4 bases, and 6 bases lay outside the gene matches. CDR3 amino acids: CASSPAGFRTDTQYF. CDR3 DNA sequence: TGTGCCAGCAGCCCAGCGGGATTCCGCACAGATACGCAGTATTTT.

This chain uses TRBV15 with TRBJ1-2; 8 positions agree with TRBD1. The CDR3 length is 13 residues. The V gene end was trimmed by 4 bases and the J gene end by 8 bases; junction bases not matched to a gene: 6. From germline, CDR1 is LNHNV and CDR2 YYDKDF (reference sequence). Here the CDR3 reads CATSKDRDDGYTF. CDR3 DNA sequence: TGTGCCACCAGCAAGGACAGGGATGACGGCTACACCTTC.